Detailed here is one T cell receptor (beta chain). Antigen: not known. V was trimmed by 3 bases and J by 7 bases, leaving 12 bases between them. The CDR3 runs to 13 residues. Germline CDR1 SEHNR, CDR2 FQNEAQ (reference sequence). Assay used: immunoSEQ multiplex PCR; TCRdb lists only in-frame clones, some missing. The sample lists tens of thousands of clones; approximately 94% were seen once. These data are taken from a study of cytomegalovirus exposure and HLA in healthy donors. About the study: A subsequent analysis stated that the 100 to 150 validation repertoires were run on the same platform as the roughly 700 first-cohort repertoires. Study-wide points: Investigators reported 150 to 200 TCR beta chains as tied to cytomegalovirus. The tendency of first-cohort TCR clusters to co-occur in the 120 or so validation repertoires was the finding of a later analysis.

The donors were members of the validation cohort, which comprised 120 subjects and was separate from the first cohort of 730 or so subjects. What was sequenced was PBMCs. V usage is TRBV7-9 and J usage is TRBJ2-5, with D maybe TRBD2 (6 bases). This TCR came from a young woman in good health and CMV-seropositive. The CDR3 DNA follows: TGTGCCAGCAGCTTTAGGGACTCAGCGACCCAGTACTTC. Translating gives CASSFRDSATQYF.